The clone carrying this T cell receptor (beta chain) showed up many times. The antigen remains unidentified. Germline CDR1 and CDR2: SGHAT and FQNNGV. V lost 2 bases and J lost 4, with 11 bases in between. The CDR3 has 15 amino acids. The sample comes from a study of identical twins. Broader study findings: Partly confounded zero-insertion analyses could result from invariant MAIT and iNKT cells. There were fewer insertions in abundant cord blood beta clonotypes, but memory repertoires showed no such pattern.

A universal primer site was incorporated via template switching, and the cDNA contained unique molecular identifiers. TCRdb fed the 5' RACE reads into MiXCR, producing one record per CDR3 protein. This table has about 890,000 distinct CDR3 sequences, 9% to 15% appearing once. These data are also associated with another study on yellow fever vaccine responses in identical twins. From that paper: Twins' vaccine T cell responses were reported to seem partly convergent and partly personalized.

The source of this sequence is a woman aged 18-29 years in good health. What was sequenced was PBMCs. The chain joins TRBV11-2 to TRBJ2-2; D uncertain. DNA for the CDR3: TGTGCCAGCAGCTTATATGAGACACTCACCGGGGAGCTGTTTTTT. It specifies CASSLYETLTGELFF.